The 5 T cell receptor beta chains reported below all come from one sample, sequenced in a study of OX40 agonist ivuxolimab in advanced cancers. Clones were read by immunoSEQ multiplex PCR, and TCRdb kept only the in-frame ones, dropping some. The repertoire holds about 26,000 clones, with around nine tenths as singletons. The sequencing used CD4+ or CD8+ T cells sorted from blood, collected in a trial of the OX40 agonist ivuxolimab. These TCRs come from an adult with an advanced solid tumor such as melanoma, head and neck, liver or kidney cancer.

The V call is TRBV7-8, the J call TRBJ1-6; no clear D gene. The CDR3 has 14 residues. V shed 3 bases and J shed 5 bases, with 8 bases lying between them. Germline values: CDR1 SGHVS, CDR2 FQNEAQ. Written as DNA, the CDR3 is TGTGCCAGCAGCTTCTCCAGGAATAATTCACCCCTCCACTTT. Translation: CASSFSRNNSPLHF.

Here the CDR3 reads CASTLTSGTYNEQFF. The CDR3 bases are TGTGCCAGTACCCTGACTAGCGGGACCTACAATGAGCAGTTCTTC. This chain joins TRBV19 and TRBJ2-1; TRBD2 matches at 11 bases. V lost 7 bases to trimming and J lost 2 bases; unmatched junction nucleotides: 4. Germline V gene data show CDR1 as LNHDA and CDR2 as SQIVND (reference sequence). The CDR3 extends over 15 amino acids.

CDR3 sequence reads: CASSLESGGQFF. The CDR3 DNA reads as TGTGCCAGCAGCTTAGAGTCTGGGGGGCAGTTCTTC. J is TRBJ2-1 and V is TRBV7-9; perhaps D is TRBD1 or TRBD2 (5 bases each). The CDR3 contains 12 residues. V was clipped by 1 base and J by 12 bases, with 10 bases between them. The germline V gene encodes CDR1 SEHNR and CDR2 FQNEAQ (reference sequence).

The CDR3 here is CASRPPDWKETQYF. DNA of the CDR3: TGTGCCAGCAGACCCCCGGACTGGAAAGAGACCCAGTACTTC. This chain uses TRBV6-5 with TRBJ2-5, with D maybe TRBD2 (5 bases). In germline, CDR1 is MNHEY, CDR2 SVGAGI. The ends were cut back, 6 bases at V and 3 bases at J, with 14 bases in the middle. The CDR3 runs to 14 residues.

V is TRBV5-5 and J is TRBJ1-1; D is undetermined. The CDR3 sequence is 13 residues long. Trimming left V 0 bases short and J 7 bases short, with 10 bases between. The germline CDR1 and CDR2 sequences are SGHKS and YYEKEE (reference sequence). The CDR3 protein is CASSLVGGNEAFF. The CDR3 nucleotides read TGTGCCAGCAGCTTGGTGGGAGGGAATGAAGCTTTCTTT.